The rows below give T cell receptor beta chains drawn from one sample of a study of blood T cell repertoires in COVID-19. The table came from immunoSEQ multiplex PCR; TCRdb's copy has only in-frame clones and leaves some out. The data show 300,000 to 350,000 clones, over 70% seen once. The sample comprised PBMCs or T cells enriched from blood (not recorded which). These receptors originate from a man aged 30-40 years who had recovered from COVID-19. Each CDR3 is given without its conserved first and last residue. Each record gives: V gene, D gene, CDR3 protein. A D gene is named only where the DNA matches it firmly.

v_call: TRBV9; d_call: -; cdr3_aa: ASTKSTRDSPLH
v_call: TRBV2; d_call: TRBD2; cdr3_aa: ASSRLADSYEQY
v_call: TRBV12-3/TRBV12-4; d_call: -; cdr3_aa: ASRLRGGTQY
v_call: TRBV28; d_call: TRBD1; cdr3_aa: ASSLRDRGDQPQH
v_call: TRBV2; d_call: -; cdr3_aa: ASSDSPNEQY
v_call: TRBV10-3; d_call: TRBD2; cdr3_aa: ATQGGGLSETQY
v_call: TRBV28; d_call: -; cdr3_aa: ARDSSYEQY
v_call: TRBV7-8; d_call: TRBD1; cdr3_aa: ASSPTGISETQY
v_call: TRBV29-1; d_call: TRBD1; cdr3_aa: SVDRDRVYNEQF
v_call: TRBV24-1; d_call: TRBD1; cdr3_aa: ATSRTGFETQY
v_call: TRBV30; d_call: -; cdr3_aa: AWSGQALTDTQY
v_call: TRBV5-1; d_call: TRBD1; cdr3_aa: ASSLAKSWTGELSEAF
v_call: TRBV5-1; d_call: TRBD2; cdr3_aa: ASSPSGGREYEQY
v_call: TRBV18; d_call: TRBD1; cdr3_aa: ASSQGAGGNTIY
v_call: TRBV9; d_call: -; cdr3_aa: ASSVDQRRGKYEQY
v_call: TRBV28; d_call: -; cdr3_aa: ASSALTGLEGAQH
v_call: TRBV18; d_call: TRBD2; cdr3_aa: ASSPSGGAYEQY
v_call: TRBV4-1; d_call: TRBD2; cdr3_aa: ASSQEGLAGVSDTQY
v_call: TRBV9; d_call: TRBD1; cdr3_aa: ASSPTTGDGYGYT
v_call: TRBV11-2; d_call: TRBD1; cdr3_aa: ASTYGQGVFQPPLH
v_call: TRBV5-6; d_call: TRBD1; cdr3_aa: ASSAGQRLSGNTIY
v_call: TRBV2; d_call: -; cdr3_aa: ASTRGGLRSNEKLF
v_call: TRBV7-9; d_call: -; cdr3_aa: ASSLVLNYGYT
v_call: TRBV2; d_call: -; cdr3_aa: ASSYPSNTEAF
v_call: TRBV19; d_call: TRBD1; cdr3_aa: ASSIVTGVVQPQH
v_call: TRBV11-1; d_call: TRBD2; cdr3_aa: ASTGGENNEQF
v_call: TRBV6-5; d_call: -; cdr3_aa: ASSYSSRYTEAF
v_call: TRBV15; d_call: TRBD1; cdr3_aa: ATSGKTGMNTEAF
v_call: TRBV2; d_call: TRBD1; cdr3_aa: ASRAGQGAYEQY
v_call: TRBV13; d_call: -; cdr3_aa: ASSLATQGPYNEQF
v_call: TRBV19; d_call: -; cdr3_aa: ASSIDPRGGTQY
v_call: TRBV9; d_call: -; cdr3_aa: ASTPLGTINSGANVLT
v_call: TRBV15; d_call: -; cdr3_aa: ATSRDNQGEQY
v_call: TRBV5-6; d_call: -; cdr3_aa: ASSLAGEKLF
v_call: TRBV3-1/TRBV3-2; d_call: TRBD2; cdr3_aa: AAGGLEDTQY
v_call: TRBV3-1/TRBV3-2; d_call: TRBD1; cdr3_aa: ASSNPGTVYGYT
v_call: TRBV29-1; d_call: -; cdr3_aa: SVVTGGADYGYT
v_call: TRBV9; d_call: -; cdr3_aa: ASSVGAGVNTEAF
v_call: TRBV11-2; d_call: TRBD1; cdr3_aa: ASSLETGEAF
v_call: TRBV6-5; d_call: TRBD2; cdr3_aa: ASGLARSQLEQY
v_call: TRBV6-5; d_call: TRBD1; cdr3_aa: ASRQGGGNNSPLH
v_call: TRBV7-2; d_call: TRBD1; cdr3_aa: ASSLPRTGPGNEQF
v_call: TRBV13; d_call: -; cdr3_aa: ASSLGVPSGIGELF
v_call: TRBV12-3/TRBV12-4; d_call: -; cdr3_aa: ASSPGGHEQY
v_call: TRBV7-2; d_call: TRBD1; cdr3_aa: ASSYRTGGIGNEQF
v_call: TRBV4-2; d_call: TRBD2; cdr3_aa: ASSLHTSGGTYEQY
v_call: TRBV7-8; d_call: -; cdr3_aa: ASSAERLDTEAF
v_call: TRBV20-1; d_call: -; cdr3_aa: SATSTSPLH
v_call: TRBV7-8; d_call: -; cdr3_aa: ASSSPVTYGYT
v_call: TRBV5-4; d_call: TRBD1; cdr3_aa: ASSGGQGYTEAF
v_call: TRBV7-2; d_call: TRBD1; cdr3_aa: ASSYRTGDYNEQF
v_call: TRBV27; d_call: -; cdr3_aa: ASSLSTGTQETQY
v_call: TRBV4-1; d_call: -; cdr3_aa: ASSQVVAETQY
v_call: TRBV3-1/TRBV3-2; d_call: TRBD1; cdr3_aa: ASSLQGVNSPLH
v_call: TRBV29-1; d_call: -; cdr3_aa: SVDLMTASNYGYT